Listed below are T cell receptor beta chains from one sample, sequenced in a study of patients and donors after allogeneic stem cell transplantation. A single record per CDR3 protein comes from TCRdb applying MiXCR to the RT-PCR reads. The table lists approximately 61,000 distinct CDR3 sequences, roughly 15% of them singletons. The sequenced sample consisted of blood, either unsorted or a sorted T cell fraction (not recorded which). The receptor source for this set is a human donor who was either an allogeneic HSCT recipient or a stem cell or donor lymphocyte infusion donor (not recorded which). It is not recorded whose cells these are; they may come from a transplant donor. Both conserved end residues are trimmed from each CDR3.

TRBJ2-1,TRBV12-3/TRBV12-4,ASSLLGTSGRNEQF
TRBJ2-2,TRBV5-1,ASRRGQMNTGELF
TRBJ2-2,TRBV7-8,ASSLGLAGTGSGELF
TRBJ2-2,TRBV11-1,ASTQKSGWTGELF
TRBJ1-2,TRBV5-5,ASSLDLRDTGFYGYT
TRBJ1-1,TRBV12-3/TRBV12-4,ASSPVTRNTEAF
TRBJ2-2,TRBV6-5,ASVEGGSDTGELF
TRBJ2-1,TRBV19,ASSIHSGIKYNEQF
TRBJ2-7,TRBV25-1,ASTSAYEQY
TRBJ1-2,TRBV6-5,ASSYERGGYT
TRBJ2-6,TRBV6-6,ASGETGGVGSGANVLT
TRBJ2-7,TRBV7-9,ASSQEGSSYYEQY
TRBJ2-3,TRBV19,ASSKVAGRTDTQY
TRBJ2-7,TRBV11-2,ASSLVSGNWAYEQY
TRBJ1-4,TRBV30,AWKGERTREKLF
TRBJ2-3,TRBV6-2/TRBV6-3,ASRDREAADTQY
TRBJ2-5,TRBV7-2,ASSSQGDKETQY
TRBJ2-7,TRBV25-1,ASSESGREDSSYEQY
TRBJ1-1,TRBV4-1,ASSQDQGARNTEAF
TRBJ1-1,TRBV27,ASSPPPWDRVMNTEAF
TRBJ2-7,TRBV29-1,SATRGYEQY
TRBJ2-2,TRBV7-6,ASSPQTPRSGGELF
TRBJ2-1,TRBV18,ASSPFRPTGSDEQF
TRBJ2-2,TRBV7-9,ASSLEVKGTGELF
TRBJ2-3,TRBV20-1,SAVLTDTQY
TRBJ2-1,TRBV7-9,ASSQPSRDYNEQF
TRBJ2-7,TRBV9,ASSNRLHPYEQY
TRBJ2-5,TRBV6-6,ASSFRYRAQTQETQY
TRBJ2-1,TRBV19,ASSIMSSYNEQF
TRBJ1-6,TRBV7-2,ASSPFGVYNSPLH
TRBJ1-2,TRBV7-2,ASSQATYGYT
TRBJ2-5,TRBV6-6,ASSYSPVSGETQY
TRBJ2-4,TRBV20-1,SARGGSQY